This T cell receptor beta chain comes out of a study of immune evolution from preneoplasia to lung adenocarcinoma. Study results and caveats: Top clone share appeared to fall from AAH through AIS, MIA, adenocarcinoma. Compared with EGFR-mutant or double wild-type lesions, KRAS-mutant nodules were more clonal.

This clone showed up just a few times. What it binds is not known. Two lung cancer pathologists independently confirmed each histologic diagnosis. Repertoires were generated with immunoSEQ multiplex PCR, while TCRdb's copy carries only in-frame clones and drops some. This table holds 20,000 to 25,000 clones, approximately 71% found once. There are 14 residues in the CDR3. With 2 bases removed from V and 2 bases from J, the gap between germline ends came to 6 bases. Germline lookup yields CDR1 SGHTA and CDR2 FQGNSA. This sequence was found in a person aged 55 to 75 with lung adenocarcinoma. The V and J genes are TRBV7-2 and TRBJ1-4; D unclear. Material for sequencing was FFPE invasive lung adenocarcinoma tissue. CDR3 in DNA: TGTGCCAGCAGCTTATACACGACTAATGAAAAACTGTTTTTT. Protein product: CASSLYTTNEKLFF.